This TCR beta chain was sequenced in a study of cytomegalovirus exposure and HLA in healthy donors. PCR involved 60 Vbeta and 13 Jbeta primers. TCRdb's copy holds only in-frame clones and misses some; the assay was immunoSEQ multiplex PCR. The sample lists over 65,000 clones, approximately 78% occurring once. The germline V gene has CDR1 MNHEY and CDR2 SVGAGI. Trimming took 3 bases from V and 1 from J, leaving 8 bases between them. The CDR3 spans 14 residues. The sequencing sample was made of PBMCs. The chain combines TRBV6-5 with TRBJ2-3; no definite D call. This TCR was sampled from a human donor in good health. The DNA of the CDR3 is TGTGCCAGCAGTTATGGCGGAGGCACAGATACGCAGTATTTT. Its translation: CASSYGGGTDTQYF.